These T cell receptor beta chains were read from a single sample in a study of T cells in Graves' hyperthyroidism and ophthalmopathy. A single record per CDR3 protein comes from TCRdb applying MiXCR to the multiplex PCR reads. The repertoire consists of a few hundred thousand distinct CDR3 sequences, with approximately 16% occurring once and the leading ten covering less than 30%. Material: blood. Receptors originate from a woman in her 30s with Graves' ophthalmopathy. The CDR3 runs from the conserved cysteine through the conserved F or W. The D gene is left open where the match is weak. Clone size is not always given. Where it is, it says once, few, many or a class for expanded clones.

j_gene: TRBJ2-7; abundance: few; d_gene: TRBD1; v_gene: TRBV25-1; CDR3nt: TGTGCCAGCAGTGTCCCCGGGCAGGGGGCCTACGAGCAGTACTTC; CDR3aa: CASSVPGQGAYEQYF
j_gene: TRBJ2-2; abundance: many; d_gene: .; v_gene: TRBV5-1; CDR3nt: TGCGCCAGCAGCTTAGACGAAATTAGCCTCTACACCGGGGAGCTGTTTTTT; CDR3aa: CASSLDEISLYTGELFF
j_gene: TRBJ2-3; abundance: few; d_gene: .; v_gene: TRBV25-1; CDR3nt: TGTGCCAGCAGTACCCGCATGGGGGCAGATACGCAGTATTTT; CDR3aa: CASSTRMGADTQYF
j_gene: TRBJ2-7; abundance: many; d_gene: .; v_gene: TRBV20-1; CDR3nt: TGCAGTGCTAGTAAGGCTTCGTTGAACGAGCAGTACTTC; CDR3aa: CSASKASLNEQYF
j_gene: TRBJ2-3; abundance: few; d_gene: .; v_gene: TRBV6-1; CDR3nt: TGTGCCAGCAGGCAGGGAGTGGATACGCAGTATTTT; CDR3aa: CASRQGVDTQYF
j_gene: TRBJ2-7; abundance: few; d_gene: .; v_gene: TRBV20-1; CDR3nt: TGCAGTGCTAGCTGGTCCAGAGCCTCCTACGAGCAGTACTTC; CDR3aa: CSASWSRASYEQYF
j_gene: TRBJ2-2; abundance: .; d_gene: .; v_gene: TRBV11-2; CDR3nt: TGTGCCAGCAGCTTCGGGACTGCGGGGGAGCTGTTTTTT; CDR3aa: CASSFGTAGELFF
j_gene: TRBJ2-1; abundance: many; d_gene: .; v_gene: TRBV29-1; CDR3nt: TGCAGCGTTGTAAGGGGGTTAGGTATTTACAATGAGCAGTTCTTC; CDR3aa: CSVVRGLGIYNEQFF
j_gene: TRBJ2-7; abundance: .; d_gene: .; v_gene: TRBV6-6; CDR3nt: TGTGCCAGCAGTTACATCTCGACCGAGCAGTACTTC; CDR3aa: CASSYISTEQYF
j_gene: TRBJ2-1; abundance: .; d_gene: .; v_gene: TRBV14; CDR3nt: TGTGCCAGCAGCCAAGTTCCGGGCGGGGAGCAGTTCTTC; CDR3aa: CASSQVPGGEQFF
j_gene: TRBJ2-7; abundance: .; d_gene: .; v_gene: TRBV7-9; CDR3nt: TGTGCCAGCAGCTTCCCCTTCGGGGAGCAGTACTTC; CDR3aa: CASSFPFGEQYF
j_gene: TRBJ2-7; abundance: many; d_gene: .; v_gene: TRBV12-3/TRBV12-4; CDR3nt: TGTGCCAGCAGTTATGGCCCCTCAATCTACGAGCAGTACTTC; CDR3aa: CASSYGPSIYEQYF
j_gene: TRBJ1-3; abundance: few; d_gene: .; v_gene: TRBV24-1; CDR3nt: TGTGCCACCAGGGGGGGTCCTGGAAACACCATATATTTT; CDR3aa: CATRGGPGNTIYF
j_gene: TRBJ2-7; abundance: many; d_gene: TRBD1; v_gene: TRBV20-1; CDR3nt: TGCAGTGCTAGATACCGGGACAGAAGATCCTACGAGCAGTACTTC; CDR3aa: CSARYRDRRSYEQYF
j_gene: TRBJ1-6; abundance: many; d_gene: .; v_gene: TRBV7-8; CDR3nt: TGTGCCAGCAGCTCCGGGACCATGGGGTCACCCCTCCACTTT; CDR3aa: CASSSGTMGSPLHF
j_gene: TRBJ2-2; abundance: .; d_gene: .; v_gene: TRBV6-4; CDR3nt: TGTGCCAGCAGTTACTCACTTTCACAGGGCGACACCGGGGAGCTGTTTTTT; CDR3aa: CASSYSLSQGDTGELFF
j_gene: TRBJ2-1; abundance: .; d_gene: TRBD2; v_gene: TRBV15; CDR3nt: TGTGCCACCAGCAGAGATAGGACTAGCGGGGGGGATGAGCAGTTCTTC; CDR3aa: CATSRDRTSGGDEQFF
j_gene: TRBJ2-1; abundance: many; d_gene: TRBD1; v_gene: TRBV3-1; CDR3nt: TGTGCCAGCAGCACCGACAGGGGAACGCAGTTCTTC; CDR3aa: CASSTDRGTQFF
j_gene: TRBJ2-2; abundance: .; d_gene: .; v_gene: TRBV12-3/TRBV12-4; CDR3nt: TGTGCCGACCAGCTGAACACCGGGGAGCTGTTTTTT; CDR3aa: CADQLNTGELFF
j_gene: TRBJ1-2; abundance: few; d_gene: .; v_gene: TRBV2; CDR3nt: TGTGCCAGCCGTAGGACCCCACAGGGAGCCTACACCTTC; CDR3aa: CASRRTPQGAYTF
j_gene: TRBJ1-5; abundance: .; d_gene: .; v_gene: TRBV6-1; CDR3nt: TGTGCCAGCGGAGCCTCTAGTAGCAATCAGCCCCAGCATTTT; CDR3aa: CASGASSSNQPQHF
j_gene: TRBJ1-6; abundance: many; d_gene: .; v_gene: TRBV20-1; CDR3nt: TGCAGTGCTAGAAAGCGGACTCTACACCTTAATTCACCCCTCCACTTT; CDR3aa: CSARKRTLHLNSPLHF
j_gene: TRBJ2-3; abundance: .; d_gene: TRBD1; v_gene: TRBV15; CDR3nt: TGTGCCACCAGCAGAGACTTGACAGGGGGCTGGTCAGATACGCAGTATTTT; CDR3aa: CATSRDLTGGWSDTQYF
j_gene: TRBJ1-4; abundance: many; d_gene: .; v_gene: TRBV3-1; CDR3nt: TGTGCCAGCAGCCAATCATGGGCGGTGCAACTGTTTTTT; CDR3aa: CASSQSWAVQLFF
j_gene: TRBJ2-5; abundance: .; d_gene: .; v_gene: TRBV11-2; CDR3nt: TGTGCCAGCGCGGGACCACCCCAAGAGACCCAGTACTTC; CDR3aa: CASAGPPQETQYF
j_gene: TRBJ2-3; abundance: many; d_gene: TRBD2; v_gene: TRBV28; CDR3nt: TGTGCCAGCAGCAAAGCGGGAGACGTGGATACGCAGTATTTT; CDR3aa: CASSKAGDVDTQYF
j_gene: TRBJ2-1; abundance: .; d_gene: TRBD2; v_gene: TRBV24-1; CDR3nt: TGTGCCACCAGTGGCACTAGCGGGACCTACAATGAGCAGTTCTTC; CDR3aa: CATSGTSGTYNEQFF
j_gene: TRBJ1-2; abundance: many; d_gene: .; v_gene: TRBV7-2; CDR3nt: TGTGCCAGCAGCCCAACTCCAGGGGCCGGCTATGGCTACACCTTC; CDR3aa: CASSPTPGAGYGYTF
j_gene: TRBJ2-7; abundance: many; d_gene: TRBD1; v_gene: TRBV5-1; CDR3nt: TGCGCCAGCAGCTCCGCCGGGACAGGCCTCGAGCAGTACTTC; CDR3aa: CASSSAGTGLEQYF
j_gene: TRBJ2-1; abundance: many; d_gene: .; v_gene: TRBV30; CDR3nt: TGTGCCTACTCACCGGGACCTCCCCAATACAATGAGCAGTTCTTC; CDR3aa: CAYSPGPPQYNEQFF
j_gene: TRBJ2-7; abundance: few; d_gene: .; v_gene: TRBV4-2; CDR3nt: TGTGCCAGCAGCCAAGAGGTAGGGAGAAGCTACGAGCAGTACTTC; CDR3aa: CASSQEVGRSYEQYF
j_gene: TRBJ2-7; abundance: .; d_gene: .; v_gene: TRBV7-8; CDR3nt: TGTGCCAGCTTCAGGGGTTACCCCTACGAGCAGTACTTC; CDR3aa: CASFRGYPYEQYF
j_gene: TRBJ2-5; abundance: .; d_gene: .; v_gene: TRBV10-3; CDR3nt: TGTGCCATCAGTGACTCTAAGAAGACCCAGTACTTC; CDR3aa: CAISDSKKTQYF
j_gene: TRBJ2-1; abundance: .; d_gene: TRBD2; v_gene: TRBV4-3; CDR3nt: TGCGCCAGCAGCCAAGTTATTCCAGCGGGAGTTGGCTACAATGAGCAGTTCTTC; CDR3aa: CASSQVIPAGVGYNEQFF
j_gene: TRBJ1-2; abundance: .; d_gene: .; v_gene: TRBV20-1; CDR3nt: TGCAGTGCTAGCGAGGAAGCTAACTATGGCTACACCTTC; CDR3aa: CSASEEANYGYTF
j_gene: TRBJ2-2; abundance: many; d_gene: .; v_gene: TRBV30; CDR3nt: TGTGCCGGGCCCGAGGGAAACACCGGGGAGCTGTTTTTT; CDR3aa: CAGPEGNTGELFF
j_gene: TRBJ1-2; abundance: many; d_gene: TRBD1; v_gene: TRBV7-9; CDR3nt: TGTGCCAGCAGCTTAGCTGGACAGGGCCCTTTGGGCTACACCTTC; CDR3aa: CASSLAGQGPLGYTF
j_gene: TRBJ2-1; abundance: .; d_gene: TRBD2; v_gene: TRBV20-1; CDR3nt: TGCAGTGCTAGAACTAGCGGGAGCTACAATGAGCAGTTCTTC; CDR3aa: CSARTSGSYNEQFF
j_gene: TRBJ2-7; abundance: few; d_gene: .; v_gene: TRBV20-1; CDR3nt: TGCAGTGCTAGCCTAGCCCAAGCCTACGAGCAGTACTTC; CDR3aa: CSASLAQAYEQYF
j_gene: TRBJ1-5; abundance: .; d_gene: TRBD1; v_gene: TRBV28; CDR3nt: TGTGCCGGGGGGACAGGGATTGGGTACAATCAGCCCCAGCATTTT; CDR3aa: CAGGTGIGYNQPQHF
j_gene: TRBJ2-1; abundance: many; d_gene: TRBD2; v_gene: TRBV2; CDR3nt: TGTGCCAGCAGGGGACTAGCGGGGGACCCCTACAATGAGCAGTTCTTC; CDR3aa: CASRGLAGDPYNEQFF
j_gene: TRBJ2-1; abundance: many; d_gene: .; v_gene: TRBV7-2; CDR3nt: TGTGCCAGCAGCTTAGCATCTGCTGGTGGTGAGCAGTTCTTC; CDR3aa: CASSLASAGGEQFF
j_gene: TRBJ2-5; abundance: .; d_gene: .; v_gene: TRBV25-1; CDR3nt: TGTGCCAGCATCAGTGAATACGGGCTCCAAGAGACCCAGTACTTC; CDR3aa: CASISEYGLQETQYF
j_gene: TRBJ1-4; abundance: .; d_gene: TRBD1; v_gene: TRBV19; CDR3nt: TGTGCCAGTACCGCGAGGAGCAGGGGGCAAGGGGAAAAACTGTTTTTT; CDR3aa: CASTARSRGQGEKLFF
j_gene: TRBJ2-7; abundance: many; d_gene: TRBD2; v_gene: TRBV20-1; CDR3nt: TGCAGTGCCCTCGGACTAGCGGGATCCTACGAGCAGTACTTC; CDR3aa: CSALGLAGSYEQYF
j_gene: TRBJ2-1; abundance: few; d_gene: .; v_gene: TRBV7-9; CDR3nt: TGTGCCAGCAGCCGAGATGGGACATTTAAGAATGAGCAGTTCTTC; CDR3aa: CASSRDGTFKNEQFF
j_gene: TRBJ2-1; abundance: .; d_gene: .; v_gene: TRBV6-5; CDR3nt: TGTGCCAGCAGTTTCGGGCAGAGTAGTAATGAGCAGTTCTTC; CDR3aa: CASSFGQSSNEQFF
j_gene: TRBJ1-1; abundance: many; d_gene: TRBD1; v_gene: TRBV3-1; CDR3nt: TGTGCCAGCAGCCAAGGGGGACAGGTTGTTATGAACACTGAAGCTTTCTTT; CDR3aa: CASSQGGQVVMNTEAFF
j_gene: TRBJ2-7; abundance: .; d_gene: .; v_gene: TRBV4-3; CDR3nt: TGCGCCAGCAGCCAAGGCCGGGGGGAGCAGTACTTC; CDR3aa: CASSQGRGEQYF
j_gene: TRBJ2-2; abundance: few; d_gene: TRBD2; v_gene: TRBV20-1; CDR3nt: TGCAGTGCCCCGAAGGCGGAGGGAGGGACCGGGGAGCTGTTTTTT; CDR3aa: CSAPKAEGGTGELFF
j_gene: TRBJ2-7; abundance: .; d_gene: .; v_gene: TRBV10-3; CDR3nt: TGTGCCATCAGTGAGTCGGGGGGTGAGCAGTACTTC; CDR3aa: CAISESGGEQYF
j_gene: TRBJ1-2; abundance: many; d_gene: TRBD1; v_gene: TRBV12-3/TRBV12-4; CDR3nt: TGTGCCAGCATCCCGTCGGTCCAGGGGGAAAACTATGGCTACACCTTC; CDR3aa: CASIPSVQGENYGYTF
j_gene: TRBJ2-7; abundance: many; d_gene: .; v_gene: TRBV5-5; CDR3nt: TGTGCCAGCAGCCCCCGACTGAGTGCGTCCTACGAGCAGTACTTC; CDR3aa: CASSPRLSASYEQYF
j_gene: TRBJ1-2; abundance: many; d_gene: .; v_gene: TRBV7-9; CDR3nt: TGTGCCAGCAGCCTAAGCTATGGCTACACCTTC; CDR3aa: CASSLSYGYTF